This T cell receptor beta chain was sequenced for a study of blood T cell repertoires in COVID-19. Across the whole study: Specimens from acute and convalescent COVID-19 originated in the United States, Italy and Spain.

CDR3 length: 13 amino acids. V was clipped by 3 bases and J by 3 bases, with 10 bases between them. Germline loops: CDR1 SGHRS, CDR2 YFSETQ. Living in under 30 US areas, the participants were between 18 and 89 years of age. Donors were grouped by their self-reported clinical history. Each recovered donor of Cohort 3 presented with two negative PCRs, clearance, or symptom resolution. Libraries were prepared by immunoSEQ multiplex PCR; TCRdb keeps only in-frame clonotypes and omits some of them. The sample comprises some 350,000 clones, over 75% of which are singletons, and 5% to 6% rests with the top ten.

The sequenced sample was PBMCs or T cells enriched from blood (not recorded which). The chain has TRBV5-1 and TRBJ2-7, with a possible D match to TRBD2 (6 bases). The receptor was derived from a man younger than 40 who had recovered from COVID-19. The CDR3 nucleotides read TGCGCCAGCAGCTCCGGACTATTCTACGAGCAGTACTTC. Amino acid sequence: CASSSGLFYEQYF.